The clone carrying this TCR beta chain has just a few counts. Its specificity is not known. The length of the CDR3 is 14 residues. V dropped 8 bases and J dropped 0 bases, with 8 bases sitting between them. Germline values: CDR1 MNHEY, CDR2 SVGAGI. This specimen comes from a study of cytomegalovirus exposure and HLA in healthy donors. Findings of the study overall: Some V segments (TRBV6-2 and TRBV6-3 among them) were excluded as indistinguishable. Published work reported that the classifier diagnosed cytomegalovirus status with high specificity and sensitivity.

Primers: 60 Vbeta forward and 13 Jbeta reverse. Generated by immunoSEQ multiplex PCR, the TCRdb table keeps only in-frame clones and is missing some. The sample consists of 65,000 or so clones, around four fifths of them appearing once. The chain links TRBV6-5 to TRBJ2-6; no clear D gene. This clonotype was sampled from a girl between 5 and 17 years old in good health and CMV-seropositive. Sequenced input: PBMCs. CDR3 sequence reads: CASLGGSGANVLTF. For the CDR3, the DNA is TGTGCCAGCCTAGGCGGCTCTGGGGCCAACGTCCTGACTTTC.